The following is a T cell receptor beta chain sequence with its context. V was shortened by 2 bases and J by 1 base, with 20 bases between the two germline ends. CDR3 size: 18 residues. Germline values: CDR1 SEHNR, CDR2 FQNEAQ (reference sequence). The sample originates from a study of CD8+ T cells in alopecia areata. Treatment noted: oral pan-JAK inhibitor, 5-10 mg twice daily. The authors extracted RNA and reverse transcribed it into cDNA as the sequencing template. Some clones are missing from TCRdb's copy, which holds only in-frame ones; the method was immunoSEQ multiplex PCR. The sample records 150,000 or so clones, roughly 58% being singletons.

The source is a human donor with alopecia areata. The sample here was CD4+ T cells sorted from blood, taken at approximately week 60, from a patient treated with tofacitinib. This sequence joins TRBV7-9 and TRBJ1-1, with unresolved D. DNA for the CDR3: TGTGCCAGCAGCTTACGCGGGCGAGCAGAGAGTTCGAACACTGAAGCTTTCTTT. Residues: CASSLRGRAESSNTEAFF. The whole variable domain, remainder taken from reference TRBV7-9 and TRBJ1-1, is DTGVSQNPRHKITKRGQNVTFRCDPISEHNRLYWYRQTLGQGPEFLTYFQNEAQLEKSRLLSDRFSAERPKGSFSTLEIQRTEQGDSAMYLCASSLRGRAESSNTEAFFGQGTRLTVV.